This entry features one T cell receptor (beta chain) sequence. This clonotype was seen more than once but under ten times. No antigen is known for it. There are no base qualities to consult, and no much larger clone falls within one base. Reading the germline V gene gives CDR1 SGHTA and CDR2 FQGNSA. V has 5 bases trimmed and J has 6 bases trimmed; junction bases matching no gene number 5. The CDR3 spans 14 residues, from the cysteine through the phenylalanine. The only DNA kept is the CDR3, 42 bases in frame from the first base. The library was obtained by RACE. TCRdb shows the sequencer as NextSeq 500. During library preparation, unique molecular identifiers were attached to individual cDNA molecules so that TCRs could be counted quantitatively and reproducibly. For every blood RNA sample, sequencing covered both the TCR alpha and TCR beta chains. Per the authors' processing: The median number of TCRs per sample was approximately 98,000, ranging from 23,224 to 690,600. The Decombinator software suite was used to annotate the V, J and CDR3 of the TCR reads. For the PS versus PT1 abundance plots, all samples were subsampled to the same number of TCRs (28,000). TCRs were defined as expanded if absent before sensitization and observed at least eight times at the 2-week time point. TCRdb reprocessing: public reads trimmed at Q25 with fastp, clones called with MiXCR, in-frame beta chains kept. Every CDR3 protein is listed once, alongside the most common genes and DNA of its rows. The authors' filters were not applied to this entry. Here the sample has tens of thousands of distinct CDR3 sequences; about 9% occur a single time. More than 13% of the sample comes from the top ten.

The time point label here, explained by the study, means: pre-sensitization, week 0. This sample's treatment or condition label indicates: therapeutic diphenylcyclopropenone sensitization with weekly scalp DPC. Blood at each patch-test visit was drawn before the patch test was applied. Eligible patients were aged 18 to 70, diagnosed with alopecia, deemed suitable for DPC therapy, and excluded if pregnant. Unfractionated whole blood was collected in Tempus Blood RNA tubes, and total RNA was extracted from that blood. This record belongs to a study of human T cells and chemical hapten exposure (dated by TCRdb to the early 2020s). Looking at the study overall: For sensitization, 2% DPC in acetone was applied to an approximately 2 cm by approximately 2 cm area of upper inner arm skin. Throughout the study period of 20 to 30 weeks, patients also received therapeutic DPC doses to the scalp every week. Patch testing was performed on the upper back with Finn chambers containing 0.01% DPC, and the patch tests were scored after 6 days according to International Contact Dermatitis Research Group standards. The mostly female patient cohort included alopecia areata with under or over 50% scalp involvement, alopecia totalis and alopecia universalis. Libraries were pooled for sequencing, and per-sample TCR yields varied mainly because of small differences in library volumes within the pool. The study tracked peripheral blood TCR repertoire changes in vivo during primary and secondary sensitization to the hapten diphenylcyclopropenone (DPC) in alopecia patients. Blood samples were taken from patients before sensitization (week 0) and at 2, 6 and about 24 weeks after DPC sensitization. For TCR sequencing, blood came from twenty-nine alopecia patients at anywhere from one to four time points (pre-sensitization, 2, 6 and 24 weeks). Results the study describes overall, beyond this receptor: After repeated subsampling, changes were observed in the strength of the expansion versus patch-test correlation and in the threshold at which the correlation became significant. All patients had alopecia, a presumed autoimmune disease, so their immune response might differ from that of healthy individuals. Patch test score correlated positively with the number of PT1 expanded TCRs, reaching significance at thresholds 8, 16 and 32 but not at 4. Significantly more large CDR3 similarity clusters were formed by expanded TCRs than by pre-sensitization or healthy control sets, consistent with antigen-driven responses. DPC sensitization did not change how many TCRs were above 1 in 1000 frequency, and no evidence was found of alterations in global repertoire structure.

The TCR was taken from a woman aged 40 to 49 with alopecia areata. Some clones in this sample may be carry-over from other donors' samples. Sequenced here: whole blood, sampled in connection with sensitization to the hapten diphenylcyclopropenone (DPC). The chain links TRBV7-2 with TRBJ1-5, with TRBD1 matching 9 junction bases. The CDR3 region reads CASSPTGGGQPQHF. The nucleotide sequence reads as follows: TGTGCCAGCAGCCCGACAGGGGGTGGTCAGCCCCAGCATTTT. The variable domain in full, with residues beyond the CDR3 obtained from the reference TRBV7-2 and TRBJ1-5 genes, is GAGVSQSPSNKVTEKGKDVELRCDPISGHTALYWYRQSLGQGLEFLIYFQGNSAPDKSGLPSDRFSAERTGGSVSTLTIQRTQQEDSAVYLCASSPTGGGQPQHFGDGTRLSIL.